A selection of T cell receptor beta chains follows, all from one sample in a study of blood T cell repertoires in COVID-19. Only in-frame clones appear in the TCRdb table, and some are missing; sequencing was by immunoSEQ multiplex PCR. The profile shows around 69,000 clones, approximately 81% of them singletons. Sequences were obtained from peripheral blood. Every receptor here comes from a man aged 50 to 60 with active COVID-19. CDR3s include the opening cysteine and the closing phenylalanine or tryptophan. Clone size is stated in some rows and not others, as once, few, many or a class when expanded.

clone size | V gene | CDR3 protein
- | TRBV7-9 | CASSTQVHRAYEQYF
- | TRBV18 | CASAAGTGGRTGELFF
- | TRBV7-9 | CASSLLPSGANVLTF
- | TRBV30 | CAWSVATGPAYEQYF
- | TRBV6-5 | CACGGTYEQYF
- | TRBV6-5 | CASRSHEAVNEKLFF
- | TRBV5-1 | CASTATGTSTDTQYF
- | TRBV4-1 | CASSFRDRGESPLHF
- | TRBV18 | CASSPDRGENIQYF
- | TRBV30 | CAWTWEAGENTQYF
- | TRBV28 | CASSLERTEAFF
- | TRBV18 | CASSPLGGTTNEKLFF
- | TRBV23-1 | CASSQRGQMNTEAFF
- | TRBV5-4 | CASSLSLANNEQFF
- | TRBV7-9 | CASSQINEVYNEQFF
- | TRBV5-1 | CASSLGRQGPAGTEAFF
- | TRBV6-5 | CASSYGGGGEYNEQFF
- | TRBV18 | CASSRGSGYTF
- | TRBV9 | CVSSVQGGSTDTQYF
- | TRBV2 | CASSEITVRSGNTIYF
- | TRBV10-3 | CAISEGRGDGYTF
- | TRBV24-1 | CATGTSSYNEQFF
- | TRBV2 | CASSGHSTDTQYF
- | TRBV12-2 | CASRSKIAASGSLNEQFF
few | TRBV7-8 | CASSQGQGNTQYF
- | TRBV18 | CASSPDRGGNQPQHF
- | TRBV5-1 | CASSGRARTGADTQYF
- | TRBV29-1 | CSVDVLKTGSSYNEQFF
- | TRBV6-1 | CASSDRVPGEQYF
- | TRBV15 | CATSSRGQGTPGNTIYF
- | TRBV11-2 | CASSRDRGAGELFF
- | TRBV12-5 | CASGLGGGDEQFF
- | TRBV9 | CASSVGTVTDTQYF
- | TRBV5-4 | CASSPDRVRAETQYF
once | TRBV10-3 | CAISEFQGTGAYEAFF
- | TRBV3-1/TRBV3-2 | CASSQGASGTDTQYF
- | TRBV5-4 | CASSQSTAGAYEQYF
- | TRBV5-1 | CASSLPRADTEAFF
few | TRBV12-5 | CASRRSSGSLVGSRGEHTYNEQFF
- | TRBV11-3 | CASSLGTSVDVPGELFF
- | TRBV5-1 | CASSLALSGGVSYADTQYF
- | TRBV7-2 | CALGQGWDGYTF
- | TRBV4-1 | CASSRESTDTQYF
- | TRBV13 | CASSSGLAGSYEQYF
- | TRBV18 | CASSPPGRKYTGELFF